This T cell receptor (beta chain) was profiled in a study of blood T cell repertoires in COVID-19. Produced via immunoSEQ multiplex PCR; TCRdb's table is partial and in-frame only. The sample has 250,000 to 350,000 clones; roughly 87% are singletons. This CDR3 region has 15 residues. CDR1 is MNHNY and CDR2 is SVGAGI in the germline V gene (reference sequence). The J segment lost 3 bases and the V segment lost 6 bases, leaving 6 bases of the junction unmatched. Specimen: peripheral blood. The rearrangement links TRBV6-6 to TRBJ2-7, with 12 bases lining up with TRBD2. The receptor was isolated from a man younger than 35 with active or convalescent COVID-19. CDR3 protein: CASRGSTSGSYEQYF. Written as DNA, the CDR3 is TGTGCCAGCAGGGGCTCGACTAGCGGGAGCTACGAGCAGTACTTC.